This T cell receptor (beta chain) was recorded in a study of T cell repertoires in cytomegalovirus infection. Background on the study: It was the public TCR beta signatures that indicated both CMV infection and matching HLA type.

Germline-derived CDR1 and CDR2 are MNHEY and SVGAGI. Trimming removed 0 bases at V and 5 bases at J, with 11 bases between. This CDR3 has 14 residues. TCRdb reprocessed the reads via MiXCR and lists one record per CDR3 protein. The sample lists fewer than 250,000 distinct CDR3 sequences; roughly 20% were seen once. This clonotype was counted only a few times. Its specificity is unknown. Points from the study as a whole: Clonotypes of TCR beta that were HLA-C-restricted and CMV-specific dominated the ex vivo response. Pooled public TCR beta family frequency picked out CMV carriers with the relevant HLA.

Sequencing was carried out using CD8+ T cells from PBMCs. The sequence derives from a human donor in good health (CMV status not recorded). Some clones in this sample may be carry-over from other donors' samples. The chain combines TRBV6-5 with TRBJ2-7; no definite D call. The CDR3 DNA is TGTGCCAGCAGTTACTCGAGGTTTTTCCACGAGCAGTACTTC. This sequence encodes CASSYSRFFHEQYF.